This T cell receptor beta chain emerged from a study of glioma-infiltrating T cells after dendritic cell vaccination. Study context: Treatment, given 2003 to 2012, was autologous tumor lysate-pulsed dendritic cell vaccination.

The method was immunoSEQ multiplex PCR; TCRdb's version includes in-frame clones alone and lacks a portion of them. The sample records 55,000 to 75,000 clones, about 80% being singletons. CDR3 length: 12 amino acids. V was clipped by 1 base and J by 6 bases, with 6 bases between them. CDR1 ENHRY and CDR2 SYGVKD come from the germline V gene. Stated time point: after dendritic cell vaccination, including at tumor progression/relapse. PBMC were collected before vaccination, two weeks after the third vaccination, and at progression. Sequencing used blood, obtained after dendritic cell vaccination. This sequence originates from a human donor with glioblastoma. The chain links TRBV10-3 to TRBJ1-2; no reliable D call. CDR3 in amino acids: CAISELRDGYTF. The CDR3 nucleotides are TGTGCCATCAGTGAGTTGAGGGATGGCTACACCTTC.